This T cell receptor (beta chain) is from a study of cytomegalovirus exposure and HLA in healthy donors. The germline gives CDR1 SGHTA, CDR2 FQGTGA. The CDR3 is 18 amino acids. V was pared by 0 bases and J by 8 bases, with 15 bases of the junction left unmatched. Study-level points and caveats: The authors enumerated over 150 TCR beta chains as linked to cytomegalovirus. Common viral pathogens were later found to be apparently linked to several of the most significant clusters.

This PCR relied on a set of 60 Vbeta primers and 13 Jbeta primers. Sequencing was performed with immunoSEQ multiplex PCR; in TCRdb, only in-frame clones are kept and a portion is missing. Among 86,000 or so clones listed, 79% were seen once. With regard to this clone: The antigen is unknown.

Material: PBMCs. This clonotype was obtained from a woman between 40 and 50 years old in good health and CMV-seropositive. The rearrangement joins TRBV7-3 to TRBJ2-1; 8 positions match TRBD2. The CDR3 reads CASSLTPTGGGNLDEQFF. DNA of the CDR3: TGTGCCAGCAGCTTAACTCCGACGGGAGGGGGGAATTTGGATGAGCAGTTCTTC.